This T cell receptor (beta chain) came from a study of beta chain features in type 1 diabetes. V was cut by 6 bases and J by 1 base, with 10 bases left in between. CDR3 length: 14 amino acids. CDR1 is MDHEN and CDR2 is SYDVKM in the germline V gene. Expressed TCRB transcripts were sequenced, since all the RNA that had been isolated was reverse transcribed. Generated by immunoSEQ multiplex PCR, the TCRdb table keeps only in-frame clones and is missing some. The sample carries over 650,000 clones, about 14% recorded once. The table lists this clone with a few counts. What it binds is unknown. Notes on the study in general: Shortening of TCRB CDR3s, moderate but significant, appeared in all four CD4+ subsets of Type 1 diabetes patients.

Sequenced input: naive CD4+ T cells from blood. The rearrangement joins TRBV28 to TRBJ2-4; tentatively, D is TRBD1 (6 bases). This receptor was obtained from a man aged 18 to 29 with type 1 diabetes. The CDR3 sequence is CASRRTGAKNIQYF. The DNA of the CDR3 is TGTGCCAGCAGGCGAACAGGGGCCAAAAACATTCAGTACTTC.